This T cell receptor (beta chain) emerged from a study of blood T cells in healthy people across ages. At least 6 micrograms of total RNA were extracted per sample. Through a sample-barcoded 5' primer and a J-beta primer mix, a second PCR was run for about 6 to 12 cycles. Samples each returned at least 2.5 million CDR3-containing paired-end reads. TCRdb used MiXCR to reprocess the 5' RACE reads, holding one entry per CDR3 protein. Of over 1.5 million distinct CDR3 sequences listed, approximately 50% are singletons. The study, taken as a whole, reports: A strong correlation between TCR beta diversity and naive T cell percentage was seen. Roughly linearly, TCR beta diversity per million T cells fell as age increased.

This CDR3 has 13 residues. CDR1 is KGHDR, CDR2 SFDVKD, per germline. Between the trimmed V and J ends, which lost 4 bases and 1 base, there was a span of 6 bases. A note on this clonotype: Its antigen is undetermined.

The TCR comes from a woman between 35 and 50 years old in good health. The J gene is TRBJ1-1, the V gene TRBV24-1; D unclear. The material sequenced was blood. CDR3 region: CATSDLTNTEAFF. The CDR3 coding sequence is TGTGCCACCAGTGACTTGACGAACACTGAAGCTTTCTTT.